This T cell receptor (beta chain) was recovered during a study of shared clonotypes between healthy human individuals. All donors were Caucasian adults living in Nashville, Tennessee. Naive CD45RA+ and memory CD45RA-negative subsets were split from CD4+ cells. The run depth of the assay was deep. As originally analysed: Junction-only sequences produced by ImmunoSEQ had no quality scores, so filtering differed. Data came from immunoSEQ multiplex PCR; TCRdb stores just in-frame clones and leaves some out. Clone size and the V and J calls come from that table; the DNA yielded D and trimming. The sample includes about 1.5 million clones, more than 95% of them seen just once. The CDR3 covers 11 residues. Trimming pared 3 bases from V and 8 bases from J, leaving 5 bases between. Germline V CDR1 and CDR2: MGHDK, SYGVNS.

What was sequenced was naive CD4+ T cells sorted from blood. Subset meaning: CD45RA+ positively selected. This clonotype was sampled from a man in his thirties or forties in good health. The J gene is TRBJ2-1, the V gene TRBV25-1; D unresolved. This CDR3 reads CASSEKHEQFF. In DNA, the CDR3 is TGTGCCAGCAGTGAGAAACATGAGCAGTTCTTC.